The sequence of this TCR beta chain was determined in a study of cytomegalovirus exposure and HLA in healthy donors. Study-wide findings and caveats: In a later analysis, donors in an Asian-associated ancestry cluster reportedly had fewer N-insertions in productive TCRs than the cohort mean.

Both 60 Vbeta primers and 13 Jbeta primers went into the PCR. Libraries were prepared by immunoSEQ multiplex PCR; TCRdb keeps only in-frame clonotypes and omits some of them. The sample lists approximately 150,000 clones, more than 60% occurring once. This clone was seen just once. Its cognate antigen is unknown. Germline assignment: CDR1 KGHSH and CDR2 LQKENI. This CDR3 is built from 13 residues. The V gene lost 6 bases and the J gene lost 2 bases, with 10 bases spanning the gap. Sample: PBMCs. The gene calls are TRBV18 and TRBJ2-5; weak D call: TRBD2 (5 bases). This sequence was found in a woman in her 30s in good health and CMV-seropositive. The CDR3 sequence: CASSLASQETQYF. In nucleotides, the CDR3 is TGTGCCAGCTCTCTAGCATCTCAAGAGACCCAGTACTTC.